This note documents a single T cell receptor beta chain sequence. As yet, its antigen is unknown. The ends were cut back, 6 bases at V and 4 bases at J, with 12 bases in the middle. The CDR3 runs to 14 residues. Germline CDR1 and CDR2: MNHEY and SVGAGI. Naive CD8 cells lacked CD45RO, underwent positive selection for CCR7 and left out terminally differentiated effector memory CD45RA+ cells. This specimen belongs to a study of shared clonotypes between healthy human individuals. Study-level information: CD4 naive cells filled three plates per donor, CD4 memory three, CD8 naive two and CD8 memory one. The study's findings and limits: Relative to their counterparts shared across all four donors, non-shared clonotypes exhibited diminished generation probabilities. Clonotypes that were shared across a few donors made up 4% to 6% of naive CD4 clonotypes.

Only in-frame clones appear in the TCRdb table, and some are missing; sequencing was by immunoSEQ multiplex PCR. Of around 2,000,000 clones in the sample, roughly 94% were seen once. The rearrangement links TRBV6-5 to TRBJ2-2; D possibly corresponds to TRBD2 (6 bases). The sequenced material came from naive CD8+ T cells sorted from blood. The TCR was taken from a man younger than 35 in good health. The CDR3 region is CASRPGVGTGELFF. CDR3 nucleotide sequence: TGTGCCAGCAGGCCGGGGGTTGGCACCGGGGAGCTGTTTTTT.